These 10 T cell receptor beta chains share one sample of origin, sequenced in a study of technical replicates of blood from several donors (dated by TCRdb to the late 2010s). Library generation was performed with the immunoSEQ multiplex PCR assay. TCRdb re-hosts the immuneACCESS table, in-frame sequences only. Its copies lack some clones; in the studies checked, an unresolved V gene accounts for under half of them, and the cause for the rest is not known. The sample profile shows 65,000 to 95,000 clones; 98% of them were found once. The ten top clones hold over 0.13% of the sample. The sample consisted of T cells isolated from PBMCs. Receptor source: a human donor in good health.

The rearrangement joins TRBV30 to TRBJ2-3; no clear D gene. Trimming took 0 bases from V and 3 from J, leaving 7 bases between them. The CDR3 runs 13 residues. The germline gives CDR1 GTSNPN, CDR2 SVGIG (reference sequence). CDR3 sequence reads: CAWSVGETDTQYF. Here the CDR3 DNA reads TGTGCCTGGAGTGTAGGAGAAACAGATACGCAGTATTTT.

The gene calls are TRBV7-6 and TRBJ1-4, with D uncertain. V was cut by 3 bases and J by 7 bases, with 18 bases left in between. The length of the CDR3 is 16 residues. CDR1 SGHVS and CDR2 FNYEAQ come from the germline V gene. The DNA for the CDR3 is TGTGCCAGCAGCTTTCTATATTCGGGAGGAATTGAAAAACTGTTTTTT. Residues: CASSFLYSGGIEKLFF.

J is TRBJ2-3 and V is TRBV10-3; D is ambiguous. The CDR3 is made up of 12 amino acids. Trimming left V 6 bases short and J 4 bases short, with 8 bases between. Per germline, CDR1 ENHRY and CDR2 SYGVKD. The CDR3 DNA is TGTGCCATCAGCCGGAGCGCAGATACGCAGTATTTT. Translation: CAISRSADTQYF.

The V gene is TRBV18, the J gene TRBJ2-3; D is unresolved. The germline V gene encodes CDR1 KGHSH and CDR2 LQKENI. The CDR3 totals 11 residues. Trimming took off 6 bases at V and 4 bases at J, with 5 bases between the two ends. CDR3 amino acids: CASSYADTQYF. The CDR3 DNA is TGTGCCAGCTCTTATGCAGATACGCAGTATTTT.

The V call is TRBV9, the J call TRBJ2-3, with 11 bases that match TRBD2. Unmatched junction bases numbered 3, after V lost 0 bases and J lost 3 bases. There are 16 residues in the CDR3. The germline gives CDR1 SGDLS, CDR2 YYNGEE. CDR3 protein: CASSVGLAGGTDTQYF. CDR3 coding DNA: TGTGCCAGCAGCGTAGGGCTAGCGGGAGGTACAGATACGCAGTATTTT.

For the CDR3, the DNA is TGTGCCAGCAGTTACTCGTCAGGGGCCCAAGAGACCCAGTACTTC. Its protein is CASSYSSGAQETQYF. The chain employs TRBV6-5 and TRBJ2-5, with a tentative D call TRBD1 (6 bases). The V and J ends lost 0 bases and 1 base respectively, with 9 bases between them. Germline V lookup: CDR1 MNHEY, CDR2 SVGAGI. The length of the CDR3 is 15 residues.

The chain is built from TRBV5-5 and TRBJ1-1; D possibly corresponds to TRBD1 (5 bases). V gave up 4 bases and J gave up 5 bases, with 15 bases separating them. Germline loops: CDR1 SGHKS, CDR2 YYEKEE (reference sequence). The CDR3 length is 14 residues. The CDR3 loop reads CASSDSGRITEAFF. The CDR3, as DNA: TGTGCCAGCAGCGATTCAGGGCGCATTACTGAAGCTTTCTTT.

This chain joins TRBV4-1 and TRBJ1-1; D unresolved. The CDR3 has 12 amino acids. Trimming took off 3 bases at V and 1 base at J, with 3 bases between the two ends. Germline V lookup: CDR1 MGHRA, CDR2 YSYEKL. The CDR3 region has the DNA TGCGCCAGCAGCCACTCGAACACTGAAGCTTTCTTT. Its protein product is CASSHSNTEAFF.

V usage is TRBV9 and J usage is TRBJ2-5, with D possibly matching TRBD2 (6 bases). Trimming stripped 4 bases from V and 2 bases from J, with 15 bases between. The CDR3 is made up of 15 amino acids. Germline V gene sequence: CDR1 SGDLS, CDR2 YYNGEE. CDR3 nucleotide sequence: TGTGCCAGCAGCTCTGTACCGGGACTTCAAGAGACCCAGTACTTC. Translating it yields CASSSVPGLQETQYF.

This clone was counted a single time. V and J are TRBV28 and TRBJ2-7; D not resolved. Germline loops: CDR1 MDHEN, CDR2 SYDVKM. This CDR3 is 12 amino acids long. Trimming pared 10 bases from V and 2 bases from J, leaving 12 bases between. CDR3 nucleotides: TGTGCCACGAGCACTTTGGCCTACGAGCAGTACTTC. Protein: CATSTLAYEQYF.